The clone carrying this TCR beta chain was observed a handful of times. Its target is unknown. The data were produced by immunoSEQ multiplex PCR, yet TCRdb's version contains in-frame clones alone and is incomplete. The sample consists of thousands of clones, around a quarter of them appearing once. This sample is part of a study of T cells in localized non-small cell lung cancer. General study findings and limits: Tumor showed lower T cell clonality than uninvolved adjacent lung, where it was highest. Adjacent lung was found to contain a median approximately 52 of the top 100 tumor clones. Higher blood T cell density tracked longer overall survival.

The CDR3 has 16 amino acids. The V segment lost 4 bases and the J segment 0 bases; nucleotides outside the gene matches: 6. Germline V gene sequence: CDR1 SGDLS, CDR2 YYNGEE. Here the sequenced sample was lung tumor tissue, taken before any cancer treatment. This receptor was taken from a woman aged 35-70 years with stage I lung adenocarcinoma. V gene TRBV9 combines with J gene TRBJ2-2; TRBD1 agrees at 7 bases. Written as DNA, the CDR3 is TGTGCCAGCAGCCCTAGGGACAGCGCGAACACCGGGGAGCTGTTTTTT. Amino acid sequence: CASSPRDSANTGELFF.